This T cell receptor beta chain was observed in a study of beta chain features in type 1 diabetes. The authors reverse transcribed all of the isolated RNA, so sequencing captured expressed TCRB transcripts. Here immunoSEQ multiplex PCR was the method, and the copy in TCRdb shows in-frame clones only, minus some. The sample shows around 20,000 clones, about two thirds of them seen only once. CDR3 length: 13 residues. Trimming took off 6 bases at V and 1 base at J, with 9 bases between the two ends. Germline lookup yields CDR1 WNHNN and CDR2 SYGVQD (reference sequence). Points on this clone: The antigen is unknown.

Findings and caveats of the study: Within each of all four CD4+ subsets, Type 1 diabetes patients had TCRB CDR3s that were moderately but significantly shorter. Fewer insertions but more deletions were seen at VDJ junctions in type 1 diabetes patients. For TCRB rearrangement, an influence of HLA type remained unresolved here.

Every participating donor gave one draw, a heparinised blood sample averaging around 120 mL. The specimen was Tregs from blood. The genes are TRBV10-1 and TRBJ1-1, with D possibly matching TRBD1 (5 bases). This sequence originates from a young man with type 1 diabetes. In nucleotides, the CDR3 is TGCGCCAGCAGCCTCACAGGGAACACTGAAGCTTTCTTT. Translated, it gives CASSLTGNTEAFF.